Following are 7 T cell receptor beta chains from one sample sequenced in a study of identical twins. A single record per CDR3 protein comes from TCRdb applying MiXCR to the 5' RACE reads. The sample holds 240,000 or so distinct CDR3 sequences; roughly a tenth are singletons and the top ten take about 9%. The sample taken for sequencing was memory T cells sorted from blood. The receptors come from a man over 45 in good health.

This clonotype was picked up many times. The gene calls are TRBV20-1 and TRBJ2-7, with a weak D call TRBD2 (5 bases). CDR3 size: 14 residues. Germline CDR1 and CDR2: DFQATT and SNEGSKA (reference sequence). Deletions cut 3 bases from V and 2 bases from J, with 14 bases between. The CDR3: CSASRGGNTYEQYF. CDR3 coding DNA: TGCAGTGCTAGTCGAGGAGGCAATACCTACGAGCAGTACTTC.

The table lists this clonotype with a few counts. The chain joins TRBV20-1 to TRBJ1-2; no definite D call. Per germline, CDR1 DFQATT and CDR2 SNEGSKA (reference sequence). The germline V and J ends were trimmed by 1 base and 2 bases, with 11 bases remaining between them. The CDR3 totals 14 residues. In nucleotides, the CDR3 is TGCAGTGCTAGAGTTCTGGGGATCAACTATGGCTACACCTTC. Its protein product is CSARVLGINYGYTF.

The CDR3 loop is CASSRRLAGLTYNEQFF. The CDR3 DNA reads as TGTGCCAGCAGCCGCAGACTAGCGGGATTGACCTACAATGAGCAGTTCTTC. The rearrangement joins TRBV3-1 to TRBJ2-1, with 11 nucleotides matching TRBD2. The junction had 7 bases not matched to a gene; V was cut back by 4 bases and J by 2 bases. CDR1 and CDR2 from the germline V gene are LGHDT and YNNKEL (reference sequence). The CDR3 has 17 residues.

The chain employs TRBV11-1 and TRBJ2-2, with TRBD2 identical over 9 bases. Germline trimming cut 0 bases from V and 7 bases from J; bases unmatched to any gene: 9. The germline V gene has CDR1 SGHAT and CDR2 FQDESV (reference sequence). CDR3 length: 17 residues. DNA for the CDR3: TGTGCCAGCAGCTTAGCGCCTGGCGGGGGGGAGAACGGGGAGCTGTTTTTT. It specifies CASSLAPGGGENGELFF.

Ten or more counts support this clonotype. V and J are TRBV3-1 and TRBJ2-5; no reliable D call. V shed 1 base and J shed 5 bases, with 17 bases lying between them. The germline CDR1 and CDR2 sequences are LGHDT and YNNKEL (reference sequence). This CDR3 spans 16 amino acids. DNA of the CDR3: TGTGCCAGCAGCCAAGGCTATACTAATGGAGTCGAGACCCAGTACTTC. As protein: CASSQGYTNGVETQYF.

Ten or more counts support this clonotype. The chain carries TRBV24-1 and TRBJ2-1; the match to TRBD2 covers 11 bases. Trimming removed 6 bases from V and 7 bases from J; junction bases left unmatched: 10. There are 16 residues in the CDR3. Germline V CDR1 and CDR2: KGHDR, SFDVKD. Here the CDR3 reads CATSSLAGGPWNEQFF. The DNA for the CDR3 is TGTGCCACCAGTTCTTTAGCGGGAGGGCCGTGGAATGAGCAGTTCTTC.

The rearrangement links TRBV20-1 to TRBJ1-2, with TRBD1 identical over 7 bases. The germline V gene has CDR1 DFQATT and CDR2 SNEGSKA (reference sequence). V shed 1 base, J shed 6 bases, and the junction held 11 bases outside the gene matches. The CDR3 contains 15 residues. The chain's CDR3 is CSARVDRDIRNGYTF. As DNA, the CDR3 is TGCAGTGCTAGAGTAGACAGGGACATTAGGAATGGCTACACCTTC.